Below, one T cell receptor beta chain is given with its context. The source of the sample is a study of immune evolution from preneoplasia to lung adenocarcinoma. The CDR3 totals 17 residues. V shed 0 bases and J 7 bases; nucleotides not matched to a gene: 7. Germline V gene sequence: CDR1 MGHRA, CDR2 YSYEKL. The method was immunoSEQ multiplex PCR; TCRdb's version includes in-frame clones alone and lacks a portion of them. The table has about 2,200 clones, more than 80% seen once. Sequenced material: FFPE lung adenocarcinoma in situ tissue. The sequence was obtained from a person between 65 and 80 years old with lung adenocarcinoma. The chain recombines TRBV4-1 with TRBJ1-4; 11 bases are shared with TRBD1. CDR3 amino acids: CASSQDRDRGTVEKLFF. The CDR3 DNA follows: TGCGCCAGCAGCCAAGACCGGGACAGGGGGACGGTTGAAAAACTGTTTTTT.